Listed below are T cell receptor beta chains from one sample, sequenced in a study of brain T cells in children with intractable seizures. The protocol was immunoSEQ multiplex PCR, while the TCRdb copy is restricted to in-frame clones and leaves out a portion. Of about 110,000 clones in the sample, 85% to 95% were seen once. Specimen: peripheral blood, collected at surgery. The receptors were sampled from a boy in the first two years of life with hemimegalencephaly and intractable seizures. Both conserved end residues are part of each CDR3. The D gene is left open where the match is weak.

CDR3 protein,CDR3 DNA,D gene,J gene,V gene
CASNRGIPGQEETQYF,TGTGCCAGCAACCGTGGGATACCGGGACAGGAAGAGACCCAGTACTTC,TRBD1,TRBJ2-5,TRBV5-4
CASSRGSGRTQETQYF,TGTGCCAGCAGCCGCGGTTCAGGAAGGACCCAAGAGACCCAGTACTTC,-,TRBJ2-5,TRBV7-3
CASSSPSSSYNEQFF,TGCGCCAGCAGCTCCCCTTCCAGCTCCTACAATGAGCAGTTCTTC,-,TRBJ2-1,TRBV5-1
CASTVSGRFGSEQFF,TGTGCCAGCACCGTTAGCGGGAGGTTCGGAAGTGAGCAGTTCTTC,TRBD2,TRBJ2-1,TRBV5-6
CASSLPRVDSPLHF,TGTGCCAGCAGTTTACCCCGCGTTGATTCACCCCTCCACTTT,-,TRBJ1-6,TRBV28
CATRAGDRGLVRQFF,TGTGCCACCAGGGCTGGGGACAGGGGTCTTGTGAGGCAGTTCTTC,TRBD1,TRBJ2-1,TRBV15
CASSVGTGVGGEKLFF,TGTGCCAGCAGCGTAGGGACAGGGGTTGGAGGGGAAAAACTGTTTTTT,TRBD1,TRBJ1-4,TRBV9
CASSSMTGTYPLEQYF,TGTGCCAGTAGTTCCATGACCGGGACCTATCCCCTCGAGCAGTACTTC,-,TRBJ2-7,TRBV19
CATSDFQETQYF,TGTGCCACCAGTGATTTCCAAGAGACCCAGTACTTC,-,TRBJ2-5,TRBV24-1
CATQRGGGRTEAFF,TGTGCCACACAGCGAGGAGGGGGCCGGACTGAAGCTTTCTTT,TRBD1,TRBJ1-1,TRBV27
CASSRSGGLSNQPQHF,TGTGCCAGCAGCCGATCAGGGGGCCTTAGCAATCAGCCCCAGCATTTT,TRBD1,TRBJ1-5,TRBV6-2/TRBV6-3
CSVAEPTGNTEAFF,TGCAGCGTTGCGGAGCCGACAGGAAACACTGAAGCTTTCTTT,-,TRBJ1-1,TRBV29-1
CASSQDLLVGGDEQFF,TGTGCCAGCAGCCAAGATCTGCTAGTCGGAGGCGATGAGCAGTTCTTC,-,TRBJ2-1,TRBV4-2
CASTSTSHPGRDRVGYTF,TGTGCCAGCACCTCGACCTCCCATCCTGGGCGGGACAGGGTTGGCTACACCTTC,TRBD1,TRBJ1-2,TRBV27
CATYRGLVPEQFF,TGTGCCACATACAGGGGGCTGGTTCCTGAGCAGTTCTTC,TRBD1,TRBJ2-1,TRBV2
CASSQGDTSYEQYF,TGTGCCAGCAGCCAAGGCGACACCTCCTACGAGCAGTACTTC,-,TRBJ2-7,TRBV4-2